This T cell receptor beta chain appears in the sequencing data of a study of T cell changes during pregnancy in multiple sclerosis. The V end was cut by 3 bases, the J end by 9 bases, with 12 bases between. This CDR3 is 12 amino acids long. Germline V gene lookup returns CDR1 SGHDT and CDR2 YYEEEE. Clones were read by immunoSEQ multiplex PCR, and TCRdb kept only the in-frame ones, dropping some. The sample has 45,000 to 65,000 clones, around 90% seen once. The rearrangement joins TRBV5-6 to TRBJ1-2; D perhaps matches TRBD1 (5 bases). The clonotype comes from a female donor with multiple sclerosis, enrolled in a pregnancy study. Sequencing was performed on CD4+ T cells from peripheral blood mononuclear cells, taken in the second trimester of pregnancy. The CDR3: CASSSPGGSYTF. The DNA of the CDR3 is TGTGCCAGCAGCTCCCCCGGGGGTAGCTACACCTTC.